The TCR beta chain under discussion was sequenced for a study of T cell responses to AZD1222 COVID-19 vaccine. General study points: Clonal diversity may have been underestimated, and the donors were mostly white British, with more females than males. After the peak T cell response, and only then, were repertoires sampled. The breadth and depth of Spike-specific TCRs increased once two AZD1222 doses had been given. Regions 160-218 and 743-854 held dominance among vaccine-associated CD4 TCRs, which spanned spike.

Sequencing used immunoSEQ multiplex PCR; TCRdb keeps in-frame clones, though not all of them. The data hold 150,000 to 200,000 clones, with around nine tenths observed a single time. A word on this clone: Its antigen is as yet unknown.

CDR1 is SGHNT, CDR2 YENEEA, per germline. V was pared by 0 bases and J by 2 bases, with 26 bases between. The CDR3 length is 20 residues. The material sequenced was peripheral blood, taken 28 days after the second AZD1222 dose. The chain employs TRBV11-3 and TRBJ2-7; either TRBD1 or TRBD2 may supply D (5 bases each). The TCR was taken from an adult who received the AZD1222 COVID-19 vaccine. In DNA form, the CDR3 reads TGTGCCAGCAGCTTAGATCCCCTCGCTGCGGGTCGACAGTCAGCCTACGAGCAGTACTTC. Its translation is CASSLDPLAAGRQSAYEQYF.